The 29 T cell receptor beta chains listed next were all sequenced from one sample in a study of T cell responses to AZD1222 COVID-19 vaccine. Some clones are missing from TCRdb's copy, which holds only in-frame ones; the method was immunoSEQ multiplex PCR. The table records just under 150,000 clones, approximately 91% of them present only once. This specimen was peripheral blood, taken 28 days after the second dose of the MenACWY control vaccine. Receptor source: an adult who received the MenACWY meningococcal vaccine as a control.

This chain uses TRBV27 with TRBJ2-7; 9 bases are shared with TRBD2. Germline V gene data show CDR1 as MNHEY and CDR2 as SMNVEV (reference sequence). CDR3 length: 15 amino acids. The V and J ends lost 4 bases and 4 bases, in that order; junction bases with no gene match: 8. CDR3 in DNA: TGTGCCAGCAGTTCTCTAGCGGGAAATAGGTACGAGCAGTACTTC. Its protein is CASSSLAGNRYEQYF.

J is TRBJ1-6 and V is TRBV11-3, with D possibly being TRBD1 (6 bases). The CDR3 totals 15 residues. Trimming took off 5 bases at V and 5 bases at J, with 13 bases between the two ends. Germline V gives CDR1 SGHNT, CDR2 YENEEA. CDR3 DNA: TGTGCCAGCAGCAACCGAGGGGGAGATAATTCACCCCTCCACTTT. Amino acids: CASSNRGGDNSPLHF.

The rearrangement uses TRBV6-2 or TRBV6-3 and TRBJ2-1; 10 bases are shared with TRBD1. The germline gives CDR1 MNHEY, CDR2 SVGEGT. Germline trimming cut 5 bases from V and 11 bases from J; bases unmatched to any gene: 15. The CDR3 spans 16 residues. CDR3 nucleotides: TGTGCCAGCAGTACCACCGGGACAGGGGCCTATCGTCAGCAGTTCTTC. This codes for CASSTTGTGAYRQQFF.

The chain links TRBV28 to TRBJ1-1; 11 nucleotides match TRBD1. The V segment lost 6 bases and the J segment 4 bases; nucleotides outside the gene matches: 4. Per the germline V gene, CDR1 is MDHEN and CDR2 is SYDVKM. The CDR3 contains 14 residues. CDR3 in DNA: TGTGCCAGCAGCCCCGGGACAGGGGGCACTGAAGCTTTCTTT. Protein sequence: CASSPGTGGTEAFF.

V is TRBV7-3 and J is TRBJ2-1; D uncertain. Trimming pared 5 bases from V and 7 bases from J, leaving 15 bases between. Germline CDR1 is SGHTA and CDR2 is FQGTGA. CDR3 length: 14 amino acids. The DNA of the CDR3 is TGTGCCAGCAGCCCCCACGGCGAGCAAAATGAGCAGTTCTTC. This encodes CASSPHGEQNEQFF. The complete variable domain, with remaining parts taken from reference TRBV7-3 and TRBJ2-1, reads GAGVSQTPSNKVTEKGKYVELRCDPISGHTALYWYRQSLGQGPEFLIYFQGTGAADDSGLPNDRFFAVRPEGSVSTLKIQRTERGDSAVYLCASSPHGEQNEQFFGPGTRLTVL.

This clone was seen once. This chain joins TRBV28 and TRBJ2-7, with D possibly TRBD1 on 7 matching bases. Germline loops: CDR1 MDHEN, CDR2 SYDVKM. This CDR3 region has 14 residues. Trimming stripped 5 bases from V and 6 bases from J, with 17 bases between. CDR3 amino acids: CASSQGGVSSEQYF. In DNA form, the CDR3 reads TGTGCCAGCAGTCAGGGGGGCGTGTCATCCGAGCAGTACTTC.

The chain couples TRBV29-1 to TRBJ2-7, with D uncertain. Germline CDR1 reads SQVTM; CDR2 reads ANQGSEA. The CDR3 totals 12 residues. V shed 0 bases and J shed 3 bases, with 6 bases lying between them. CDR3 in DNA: TGCAGCGTTGAAGATCTGGGCTACGAGCAGTACTTC. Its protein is CSVEDLGYEQYF.

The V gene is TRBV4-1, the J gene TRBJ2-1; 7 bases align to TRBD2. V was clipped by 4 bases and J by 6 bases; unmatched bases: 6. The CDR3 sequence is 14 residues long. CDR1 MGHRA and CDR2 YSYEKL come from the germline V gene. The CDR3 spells CASSPTGLSNEQFF. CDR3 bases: TGCGCCAGCAGCCCGACGGGACTATCCAATGAGCAGTTCTTC.

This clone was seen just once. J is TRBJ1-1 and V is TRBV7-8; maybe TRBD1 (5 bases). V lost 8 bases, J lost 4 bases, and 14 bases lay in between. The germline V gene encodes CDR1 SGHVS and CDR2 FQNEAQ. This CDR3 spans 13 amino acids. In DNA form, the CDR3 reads TGTGCCAGCCAACGGGGGGTGGTCACTGAAGCTTTCTTT. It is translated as CASQRGVVTEAFF. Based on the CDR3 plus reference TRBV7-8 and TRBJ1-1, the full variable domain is GAGVSQSPRYKVAKRGQDVALRCDPISGHVSLFWYQQALGQGPEFLTYFQNEAQLDKSGLPSDRFFAERPEGSVSTLKIQRTQQEDSAVYLCASQRGVVTEAFFGQGTRLTVV.

The CDR3 is CASSPDSHYGYTF. In nucleotides, the CDR3 is TGTGCCAGCTCACCAGACAGCCACTATGGCTACACCTTC. The chain has TRBV18 and TRBJ1-2, with a possible D match to TRBD1 (5 bases). The germline V and J ends were trimmed by 2 bases and 3 bases, with 7 bases remaining between them. In germline, CDR1 is KGHSH, CDR2 LQKENI. This CDR3 region has 13 residues.

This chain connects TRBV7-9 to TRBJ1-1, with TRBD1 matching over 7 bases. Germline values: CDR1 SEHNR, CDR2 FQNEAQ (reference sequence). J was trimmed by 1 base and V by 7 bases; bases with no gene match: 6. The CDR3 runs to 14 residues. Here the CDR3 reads CASTPQGGNTEAFF. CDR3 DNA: TGTGCCAGCACCCCTCAGGGGGGGAACACTGAAGCTTTCTTT.

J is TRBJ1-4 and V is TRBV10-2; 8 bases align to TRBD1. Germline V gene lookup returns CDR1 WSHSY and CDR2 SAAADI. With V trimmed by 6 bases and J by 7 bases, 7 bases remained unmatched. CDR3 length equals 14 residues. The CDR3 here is CASSPQGAGEKLFF. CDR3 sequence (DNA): TGCGCCAGCAGCCCCCAGGGGGCTGGTGAAAAACTGTTTTTT.

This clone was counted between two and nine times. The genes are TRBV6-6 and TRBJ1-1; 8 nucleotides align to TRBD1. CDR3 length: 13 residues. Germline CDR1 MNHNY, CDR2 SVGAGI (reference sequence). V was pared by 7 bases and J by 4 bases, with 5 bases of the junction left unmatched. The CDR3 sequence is CASTIDRGTEAFF. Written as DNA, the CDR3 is TGTGCCAGCACTATTGACAGGGGCACTGAAGCTTTCTTT.

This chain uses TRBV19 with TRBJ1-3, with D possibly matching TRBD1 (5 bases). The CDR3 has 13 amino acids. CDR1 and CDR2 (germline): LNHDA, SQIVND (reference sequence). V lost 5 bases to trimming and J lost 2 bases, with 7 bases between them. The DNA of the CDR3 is TGTGCCAGTAGTGGGGCGGCTGGAAACACCATATATTTT. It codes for CASSGAAGNTIYF.

The CDR3 DNA is TGTGCCAGCAGTTTGTCAGCTAGTGGCTACACCTTC. Its protein is CASSLSASGYTF. The gene calls are TRBV28 and TRBJ1-2; no clear D. The CDR3 runs 12 residues. CDR1 is MDHEN and CDR2 is SYDVKM in the germline V gene. The V and J ends lost 3 bases and 7 bases respectively, with 9 bases between them.

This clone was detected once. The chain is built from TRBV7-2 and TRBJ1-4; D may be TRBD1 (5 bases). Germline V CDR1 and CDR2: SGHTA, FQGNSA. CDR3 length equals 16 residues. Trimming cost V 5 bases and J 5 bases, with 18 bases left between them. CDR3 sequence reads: CASSPSRGRRNEKLFF. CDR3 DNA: TGTGCCAGCAGCCCGAGTCGGGGACGGAGGAATGAAAAACTGTTTTTT.

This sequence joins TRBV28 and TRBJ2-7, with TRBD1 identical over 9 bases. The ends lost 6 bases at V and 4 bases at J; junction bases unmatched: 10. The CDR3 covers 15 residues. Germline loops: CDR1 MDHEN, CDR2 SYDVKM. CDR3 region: CASRGGTGRFYEQYF. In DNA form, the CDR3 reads TGTGCCAGCAGGGGGGGGACAGGGAGATTTTACGAGCAGTACTTC.

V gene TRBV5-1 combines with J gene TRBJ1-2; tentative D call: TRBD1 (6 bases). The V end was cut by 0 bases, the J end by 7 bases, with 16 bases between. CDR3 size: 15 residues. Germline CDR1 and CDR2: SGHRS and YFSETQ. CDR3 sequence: CASSLDGGLGSGYTF. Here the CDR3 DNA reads TGCGCCAGCAGCTTGGATGGGGGGCTTGGATCTGGCTACACCTTC.

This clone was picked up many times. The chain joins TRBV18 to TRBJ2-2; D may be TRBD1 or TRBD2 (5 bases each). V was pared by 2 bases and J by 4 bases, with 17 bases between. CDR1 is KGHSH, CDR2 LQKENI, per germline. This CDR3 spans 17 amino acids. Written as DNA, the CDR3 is TGTGCCAGCTCACCATCGCCGACGGGACGTGGCACCGGGGAGCTGTTTTTT. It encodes CASSPSPTGRGTGELFF.

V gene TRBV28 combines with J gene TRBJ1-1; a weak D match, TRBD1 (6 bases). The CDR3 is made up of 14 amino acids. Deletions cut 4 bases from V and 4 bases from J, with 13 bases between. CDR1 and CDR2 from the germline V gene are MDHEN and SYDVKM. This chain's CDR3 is CASSYGGGFTEAFF. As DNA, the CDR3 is TGTGCCAGCAGTTACGGAGGGGGATTCACTGAAGCTTTCTTT.

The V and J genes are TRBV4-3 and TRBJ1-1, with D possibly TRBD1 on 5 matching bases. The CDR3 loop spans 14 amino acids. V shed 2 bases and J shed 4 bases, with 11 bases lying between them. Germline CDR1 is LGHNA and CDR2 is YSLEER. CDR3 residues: CASSQRGWGTEAFF. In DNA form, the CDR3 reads TGCGCCAGCAGCCAACGGGGCTGGGGCACTGAAGCTTTCTTT.

CDR3 DNA: TGTGCCAGTAGACCCTATACAGGGATGCTAACTGAAGCTTTCTTT. This encodes CASRPYTGMLTEAFF. The chain uses TRBV19 and TRBJ1-1, with D possibly matching TRBD1 (6 bases). With 6 bases removed from V and 5 bases from J, the gap between germline ends came to 19 bases. Germline CDR1 LNHDA, CDR2 SQIVND (reference sequence). The CDR3 sequence is 15 residues long. Full variable domain (missing parts from reference TRBV19 and TRBJ1-1): DGGITQSPKYLFRKEGQNVTLSCEQNLNHDAMYWYRQDPGQGLRLIYYSQIVNDFQKGDIAEGYSVSREKKESFPLTVTSAQKNPTAFYLCASRPYTGMLTEAFFGQGTRLTVV.

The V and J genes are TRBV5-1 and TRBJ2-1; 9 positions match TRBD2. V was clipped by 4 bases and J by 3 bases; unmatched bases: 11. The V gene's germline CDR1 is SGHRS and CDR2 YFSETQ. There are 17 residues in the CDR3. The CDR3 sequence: CASSPLPPSGNYNEQFF. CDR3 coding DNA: TGCGCCAGCAGCCCCCTTCCCCCTAGCGGGAACTACAATGAGCAGTTCTTC. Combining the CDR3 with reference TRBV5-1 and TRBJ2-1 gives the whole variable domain KAGVTQTPRYLIKTRGQQVTLSCSPISGHRSVSWYQQTPGQGLQFLFEYFSETQRNKGNFPGRFSGRQFSNSRSEMNVSTLELGDSALYLCASSPLPPSGNYNEQFFGPGTRLTVL.

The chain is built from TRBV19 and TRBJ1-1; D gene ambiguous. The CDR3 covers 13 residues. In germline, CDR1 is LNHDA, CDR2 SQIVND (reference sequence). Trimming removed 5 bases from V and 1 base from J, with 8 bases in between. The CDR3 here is CASSAESNTEAFF. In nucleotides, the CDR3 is TGTGCCAGTAGTGCTGAATCGAACACTGAAGCTTTCTTT.

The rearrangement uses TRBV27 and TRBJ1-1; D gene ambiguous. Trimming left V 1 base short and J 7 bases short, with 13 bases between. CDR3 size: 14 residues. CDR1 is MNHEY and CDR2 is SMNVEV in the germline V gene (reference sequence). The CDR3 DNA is TGTGCCAGCAGTTTATATCGGGCTTCGGGTGAAGCTTTCTTT. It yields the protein CASSLYRASGEAFF.

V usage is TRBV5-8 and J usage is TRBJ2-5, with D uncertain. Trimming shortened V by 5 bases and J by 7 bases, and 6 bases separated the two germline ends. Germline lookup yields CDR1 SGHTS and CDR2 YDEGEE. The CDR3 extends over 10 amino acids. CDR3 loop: CASRQTTQYF. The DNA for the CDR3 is TGTGCCAGCAGGCAAACGACCCAGTACTTC.

The CDR3 coding sequence is TGTGCCAGCAGCTCTACTGCCCTGAACACTGAAGCTTTCTTT. This gives the protein CASSSTALNTEAFF. The chain recombines TRBV11-3 with TRBJ1-1; D unclear. Germline-derived CDR1 and CDR2 are SGHNT and YENEEA. V lost 4 bases and J lost 0, with 9 bases in between. The CDR3 length is 14 residues.

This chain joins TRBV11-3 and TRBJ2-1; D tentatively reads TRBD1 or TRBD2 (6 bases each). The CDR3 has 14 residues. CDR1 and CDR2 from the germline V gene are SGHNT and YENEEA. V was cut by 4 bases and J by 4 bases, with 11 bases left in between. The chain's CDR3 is CASSSRGGYNEQFF. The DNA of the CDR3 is TGTGCCAGCAGCTCGAGAGGGGGGTACAATGAGCAGTTCTTC.

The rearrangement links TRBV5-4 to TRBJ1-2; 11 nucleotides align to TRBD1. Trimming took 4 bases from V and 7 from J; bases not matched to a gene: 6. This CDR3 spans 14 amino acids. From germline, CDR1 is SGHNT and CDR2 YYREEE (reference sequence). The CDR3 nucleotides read TGTGCCAGCAGCGAGGGACAGGGGGTCCCTGGCTACACCTTC. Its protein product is CASSEGQGVPGYTF.